This entry lists 27 T cell receptor beta chains sequenced from one sample in a study of Graves' ophthalmopathy and Graves' hyperthyroidism. TCR beta CDR3 amplification used RNA transcripts. An initial RT-PCR round employing HTBI primers preceded a second-round multiplex PCR. TCRdb redid the calling of the multiplex PCR reads with MiXCR, one entry per CDR3 protein. The sample lists 900,000 to 1,200,000 distinct CDR3 sequences, about 38% occurring once. Sequencing input: peripheral blood or thyroid tissue (not recorded which). These receptors all stem from an adult man with Graves' hyperthyroidism.

This clonotype was counted many times. This chain links TRBV20-1 with TRBJ2-2, with no clear D. There are 14 residues in the CDR3. V shed 3 bases and J shed 8 bases, with 16 bases lying between them. CDR1 DFQATT and CDR2 SNEGSKA come from the germline V gene (reference sequence). CDR3 region: CSARPGQLRGELFF. The CDR3 DNA is TGCAGTGCTAGGCCAGGCCAGCTAAGAGGGGAGCTGTTTTTT.

The V and J genes are TRBV5-1 and TRBJ2-3; D gene uncertain. Germline V gene sequence: CDR1 SGHRS, CDR2 YFSETQ. The CDR3 consists of 14 residues. Trimming pared 2 bases from V and 3 bases from J, leaving 10 bases between. The CDR3 loop reads CASSLLGVTDTQYF. The DNA of the CDR3 is TGCGCCAGCAGCTTACTTGGGGTTACAGATACGCAGTATTTT.

In its sample, this clonotype was seen many times. The chain uses TRBV20-1 and TRBJ1-2; 8 positions agree with TRBD1. The CDR3 covers 13 residues. The V and J ends lost 4 bases and 6 bases, in that order; junction bases with no gene match: 7. Germline values: CDR1 DFQATT, CDR2 SNEGSKA (reference sequence). DNA for the CDR3: TGCAGTGCTACCCAGACAGGGGAGGATGGCTACACCTTC. It is translated as CSATQTGEDGYTF.

To note about this clonotype: This CDR3 is missing its conserved last phenylalanine or tryptophan, likely due to a read error. Because the CDR3's place on the DNA is in doubt, the DNA is left out and the CDR3 is given as listed by TCRdb. The genes are TRBV29-1 and TRBJ1-3; the D call TRBD1 from the table was never checked on the DNA. The length of the CDR3 is 8 amino acids, counting both ends. Germline CDR1 SQVTM, CDR2 ANQGSEA. CDR3: CSVEAPRG.

There are a few counts of this clonotype. The gene calls are TRBV19 and TRBJ2-7; D might be TRBD1 (5 bases). The CDR3 is 14 residues long. From germline, CDR1 is LNHDA and CDR2 SQIVND (reference sequence). The V and J ends lost 5 bases and 0 bases respectively, with 11 bases between them. DNA for the CDR3: TGTGCCAGTAGTTGGGGCGAAAGCTCCTACGAGCAGTACTTC. Encoded protein: CASSWGESSYEQYF.

The CDR3 sequence is CASLPGSSYEQYF. The CDR3 DNA reads TGTGCCAGCTTACCGGGGAGCTCCTACGAGCAGTACTTC. The gene calls are TRBV2 and TRBJ2-7, with D possibly matching TRBD2 (5 bases). Trimming took 8 bases from V and 0 from J, leaving 11 bases between them. Germline V gene data show CDR1 as SNHLY and CDR2 as FYNNEI. The CDR3 contains 13 residues.

This clonotype was recorded many times. The V gene is TRBV19, the J gene TRBJ2-6; 10 bases are a match to TRBD1. The V gene's germline CDR1 is LNHDA and CDR2 SQIVND (reference sequence). The CDR3 length is 17 residues. With 7 bases clipped from V and 1 base from J, the junction kept 7 bases outside the gene matches. The CDR3, as DNA: TGTGCCAGTAAAGCAAGGGACAGGGGTTCTGGGGCCAACGTCCTGACTTTC. Its protein is CASKARDRGSGANVLTF.

As concerns this clonotype: In this CDR3 the conserved last residue, phenylalanine or tryptophan, is missing, so a read error is likely. The chain has TRBV29-1 and TRBJ1-3, with D maybe TRBD1 (5 bases). CDR1 SQVTM and CDR2 ANQGSEA come from the germline V gene. V shed 3 bases and J shed 0 bases, with 15 bases lying between them. This CDR3 comprises 16 residues. The CDR3: CSVDDGGTSSGNTIYS. For the CDR3, the DNA is TGCAGCGTTGATGATGGGGGAACGAGCTCTGGAAACACCATATATTCT.

In this sample, this clonotype turned up once. The rearrangement uses TRBV19 and TRBJ2-7; 8 bases align to TRBD2. The CDR3 has 17 residues. From germline, CDR1 is LNHDA and CDR2 SQIVND (reference sequence). Germline trimming cut 5 bases from V and 2 bases from J; bases unmatched to any gene: 14. CDR3 loop: CASSPRDFGTSPYEQYF. In nucleotides, the CDR3 is TGTGCCAGTAGTCCTAGGGATTTCGGGACTAGTCCCTACGAGCAGTACTTC. Filled out from reference TRBV19 and TRBJ2-7, the complete variable domain reads DGGITQSPKYLFRKEGQNVTLSCEQNLNHDAMYWYRQDPGQGLRLIYYSQIVNDFQKGDIAEGYSVSREKKESFPLTVTSAQKNPTAFYLCASSPRDFGTSPYEQYFGPGTRLTVT.

The gene calls are TRBV28 and TRBJ1-1; D perhaps matches TRBD1 (6 bases). From germline, CDR1 is MDHEN and CDR2 SYDVKM. Trimming removed 1 base at V and 9 bases at J, with 9 bases between. The CDR3 length is 12 residues. The CDR3: CASSLLGAKAFF. In DNA form, the CDR3 reads TGTGCCAGCAGTTTATTGGGGGCGAAAGCTTTCTTT.

The chain employs TRBV7-7 and TRBJ1-1; D is unresolved. CDR1 is SSHAT and CDR2 is FNYEAQ in the germline V gene (reference sequence). CDR3 length: 15 residues. Trimming removed 6 bases from V and 0 bases from J, with 14 bases in between. The CDR3 DNA reads as TGTGCCAGCAGTTATGCCGCCGAAATGAACACTGAAGCTTTCTTT. Protein sequence: CASSYAAEMNTEAFF.

In its sample, this clonotype was seen many times. The J gene is TRBJ2-6, the V gene TRBV20-1; maybe TRBD1 (6 bases). Between the trimmed V and J ends, which lost 2 bases and 2 bases, there was a span of 10 bases. The V gene's germline CDR1 is DFQATT and CDR2 SNEGSKA (reference sequence). The CDR3 is 15 amino acids. The CDR3, as DNA: TGCAGTGCTAGAACTCCAGGGGCTGGGGCCAACGTCCTGACTTTC. This translates into CSARTPGAGANVLTF.

The V gene is TRBV6-7, the J gene TRBJ1-4; D is unclear. TRBV6-7 is classed as an ORF, of uncertain function. CDR3 length: 16 residues. Trimming removed 2 bases at V and 0 bases at J, with 10 bases between. CDR3 sequence reads: CASSYPTAATNEKLFF. The DNA of the CDR3 is TGTGCCAGCAGTTACCCCACAGCCGCAACTAATGAAAAACTGTTTTTT.

The chain carries TRBV10-3 and TRBJ1-2; D is undetermined. Per the germline V gene, CDR1 is ENHRY and CDR2 is SYGVKD. V dropped 2 bases and J dropped 8 bases, with 6 bases sitting between them. The CDR3 runs to 11 residues. CDR3 nucleotide sequence: TGTGCCATCAGTGAGGGGCCCGGCTACACCTTC. It specifies CAISEGPGYTF.

There are many counts of this clonotype. The chain recombines TRBV24-1 with TRBJ1-1; the match to TRBD1 covers 7 bases. Germline assignment: CDR1 KGHDR and CDR2 SFDVKD. V shed 7 bases, J shed 4 bases, and the junction held 11 bases outside the gene matches. The CDR3 is 15 residues long. The CDR3 sequence: CATRPTGASSTEAFF. CDR3 sequence (DNA): TGTGCCACCAGACCCACAGGGGCGTCAAGCACTGAAGCTTTCTTT.

This clonotype showed up many times. This chain links TRBV5-8 with TRBJ1-2, with 7 bases matching TRBD1. The CDR3 sequence is 16 residues long. The V and J ends lost 4 bases and 6 bases, in that order; junction bases with no gene match: 15. Germline values: CDR1 SGHTS, CDR2 YDEGEE. CDR3 sequence (DNA): TGTGCCAGCAGCCCGCAGCCAACAGGGGCCTCTCATGGCTACACCTTC. This codes for CASSPQPTGASHGYTF.

This clonotype was recorded at least ten times. The J gene is TRBJ1-2, the V gene TRBV19, with D possibly matching TRBD1 (5 bases). Germline CDR1 LNHDA, CDR2 SQIVND (reference sequence). Trimming shortened V by 8 bases and J by 5 bases, and 15 bases separated the two germline ends. The CDR3 is made up of 13 amino acids. CDR3 nucleotides: TGTGCCAGTGAGACCCTTCAGGGATATGGCTACACCTTC. This sequence encodes CASETLQGYGYTF.

This chain connects TRBV19 to TRBJ2-5; D might be TRBD1 or TRBD2, each matching 5 bases. Germline V gene sequence: CDR1 LNHDA, CDR2 SQIVND (reference sequence). Trimming removed 9 bases at V and 4 bases at J, with 21 bases between. This CDR3 spans 15 amino acids. DNA for the CDR3: TGTGCCAGCAGCCCTACGGACCCGGGGCTAGAGACCCAGTACTTC. This sequence encodes CASSPTDPGLETQYF. The variable domain in full, completed from reference TRBV19 and TRBJ2-5, reads DGGITQSPKYLFRKEGQNVTLSCEQNLNHDAMYWYRQDPGQGLRLIYYSQIVNDFQKGDIAEGYSVSREKKESFPLTVTSAQKNPTAFYLCASSPTDPGLETQYFGPGTRLLVL.

This clonotype has at least ten counts. The V gene is TRBV29-1, the J gene TRBJ2-5; possibly TRBD2 for D (5 bases). The CDR3 length is 13 residues. Between the trimmed V and J ends, which lost 5 bases and 5 bases, there was a span of 15 bases. CDR1 is SQVTM, CDR2 ANQGSEA, per germline. In DNA, the CDR3 is TGCAGCGTTAGGCGCGGGCGTGGGGAGACCCAGTACTTC. Its protein product is CSVRRGRGETQYF. The full variable domain, completed using reference TRBV29-1 and TRBJ2-5, is SAVISQKPSRDICQRGTSLTIQCQVDSQVTMMFWYRQQPGQSLTLIATANQGSEATYESGFVIDKFPISRPNLTFSTLTVSNMSPEDSSIYLCSVRRGRGETQYFGPGTRLLVL.

In this sample, this clonotype turned up many times. J is TRBJ2-7 and V is TRBV20-1, with D unresolved. V lost 6 bases to trimming and J lost 3 bases, with 12 bases between them. The CDR3 is 12 residues long. Germline CDR1 is DFQATT and CDR2 is SNEGSKA (reference sequence). In DNA form, the CDR3 reads TGCAGTGCCGACGGGCCTCTCTACGAGCAGTACTTC. Protein: CSADGPLYEQYF.

This clonotype was recorded at least ten times. The chain is built from TRBV5-1 and TRBJ1-6; D not resolved. This CDR3 contains 16 residues. Germline CDR1 and CDR2: SGHRS and YFSETQ. The V end was cut by 0 bases, the J end by 6 bases, with 13 bases between. The CDR3 nucleotides read TGCGCCAGCAGCTTGGAGTCGGCCAATGTTAATTCACCCCTCCACTTT. Translating gives CASSLESANVNSPLHF.

This chain joins TRBV7-8 and TRBJ1-2; D gene ambiguous. This CDR3 has 13 amino acids. Trimming stripped 7 bases from V and 7 bases from J, with 16 bases between. Germline V gene sequence: CDR1 SGHVS, CDR2 FQNEAQ. DNA of the CDR3: TGTGCCAGCACCGGAGGGAGACTCCTTGGCTACACCTTC. Amino acid sequence: CASTGGRLLGYTF.

This clonotype was observed a single time. The chain joins TRBV7-2 to TRBJ1-2; 8 nucleotides line up with TRBD1. Trimming cost V 1 base and J 4 bases; bases outside gene matches: 11. This CDR3 contains 17 residues. Germline loops: CDR1 SGHTA, CDR2 FQGNSA. Here the CDR3 DNA reads TGTGCCAGCAGCTTAGGGACAGGGTTTGTGCTTGCCTATGGCTACACCTTC. Its translation: CASSLGTGFVLAYGYTF.

This chain links TRBV20-1 with TRBJ2-7; D perhaps matches TRBD2 (5 bases). The CDR3 is 14 residues long. Deletions cut 4 bases from V and 7 bases from J, with 20 bases between. Looked up from germline, CDR1 is DFQATT and CDR2 is SNEGSKA (reference sequence). CDR3 loop: CSAIVGGSSSEQYF. As DNA, the CDR3 is TGCAGTGCTATCGTTGGTGGGAGCAGCTCAGAGCAGTACTTC.

This clonotype has a count of ten or more. The chain employs TRBV15 and TRBJ1-6; D uncertain. The CDR3 consists of 15 residues. Germline CDR1 and CDR2: LNHNV and YYDKDF (reference sequence). With 0 bases removed from V and 10 bases from J, the gap between germline ends came to 13 bases. CDR3 nucleotides: TGTGCCACCAGCAGAGATGTGGGCATGGGATCACCCCTCCACTTT. Its translation is CATSRDVGMGSPLHF.

This clonotype was counted at least ten times. The chain has TRBV6-5 and TRBJ1-6; D uncertain. There are 14 residues in the CDR3. Trimming took off 6 bases at V and 3 bases at J, with 9 bases between the two ends. The germline V gene has CDR1 MNHEY and CDR2 SVGAGI. The CDR3 reads CASRDGIYNSPLHF. The CDR3, as DNA: TGTGCCAGCAGGGACGGAATCTATAATTCACCCCTCCACTTT.

The chain carries TRBV25-1 and TRBJ2-3; D is ambiguous. This CDR3 is built from 11 residues. Germline V gene sequence: CDR1 MGHDK, CDR2 SYGVNS. Deletions cut 4 bases from V and 8 bases from J, with 7 bases between. In DNA, the CDR3 is TGTGCCAGCAGTGCGGGCCCTACGCAGTATTTT. Translating gives CASSAGPTQYF.